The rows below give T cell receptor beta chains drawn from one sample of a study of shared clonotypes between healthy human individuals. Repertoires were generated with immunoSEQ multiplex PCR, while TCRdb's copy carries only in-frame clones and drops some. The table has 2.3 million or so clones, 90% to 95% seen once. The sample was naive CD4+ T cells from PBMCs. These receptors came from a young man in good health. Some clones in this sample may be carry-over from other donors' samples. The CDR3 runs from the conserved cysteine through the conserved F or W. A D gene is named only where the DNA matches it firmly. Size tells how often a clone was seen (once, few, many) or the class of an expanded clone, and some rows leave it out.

CDR3 protein: CASSVATHTDTQYF
CDR3 DNA: TGTGCCAGCAGCGTAGCTACGCACACAGATACGCAGTATTTT
V gene: TRBV9
D gene: .
clone size: .
J gene: TRBJ2-3

CDR3 protein: CASTIDRGGTEAFF
CDR3 DNA: TGTGCCAGCACTATAGACAGGGGGGGAACTGAAGCTTTCTTT
V gene: TRBV6-1
D gene: TRBD1
clone size: .
J gene: TRBJ1-1

CDR3 protein: CASSPSRDRNEKLFF
CDR3 DNA: TGTGCCAGCAGCCCTAGCCGGGACAGGAATGAAAAACTGTTTTTT
V gene: TRBV7-3
D gene: TRBD1
clone size: .
J gene: TRBJ1-4

CDR3 protein: CASSPSKGPQETQYF
CDR3 DNA: TGTGCCAGCTCACCCTCAAAGGGGCCTCAAGAGACCCAGTACTTC
V gene: TRBV18
D gene: .
clone size: .
J gene: TRBJ2-5

CDR3 protein: CASSRTSGSLNTQYF
CDR3 DNA: TGTGCCAGCAGCAGGACTAGCGGGAGTTTGAATACGCAGTATTTT
V gene: TRBV7-6
D gene: TRBD2
clone size: .
J gene: TRBJ2-3

CDR3 protein: CASTLNRGTNQPQHF
CDR3 DNA: TGTGCCAGCACCCTAAACAGGGGAACGAATCAGCCCCAGCATTTT
V gene: TRBV28
D gene: TRBD1
clone size: .
J gene: TRBJ1-5

CDR3 protein: CASRPNRGGSQPQHF
CDR3 DNA: TGTGCCAGCAGACCTAATCGAGGGGGTTCCCAGCCCCAGCATTTT
V gene: TRBV28
D gene: .
clone size: .
J gene: TRBJ1-5

CDR3 protein: CASSRTSGSYEQYF
CDR3 DNA: TGCGCCAGCAGCCGGACTAGCGGGAGTTACGAGCAGTACTTC
V gene: TRBV4-1
D gene: TRBD2
clone size: .
J gene: TRBJ2-7

CDR3 protein: CASSGRGGRGYGYTF
CDR3 DNA: TGTGCCAGCAGCGGCCGGGGCGGAAGGGGCTATGGCTACACCTTC
V gene: TRBV9
D gene: .
clone size: .
J gene: TRBJ1-2

CDR3 protein: CASSLFAELETQYF
CDR3 DNA: TGTGCCAGCAGCTTATTTGCGGAGCTGGAGACCCAGTACTTC
V gene: TRBV7-2
D gene: .
clone size: .
J gene: TRBJ2-5

CDR3 protein: CASSLGIGFGGSEQYF
CDR3 DNA: TGCGCCAGCAGCTTAGGAATAGGGTTTGGGGGATCCGAGCAGTACTTC
V gene: TRBV5-1
D gene: .
clone size: .
J gene: TRBJ2-7

CDR3 protein: CASGPGTRVFDEQFF
CDR3 DNA: TGTGCCAGCGGACCCGGGACTAGGGTGTTCGATGAGCAGTTCTTC
V gene: TRBV28
D gene: TRBD2
clone size: once
J gene: TRBJ2-1